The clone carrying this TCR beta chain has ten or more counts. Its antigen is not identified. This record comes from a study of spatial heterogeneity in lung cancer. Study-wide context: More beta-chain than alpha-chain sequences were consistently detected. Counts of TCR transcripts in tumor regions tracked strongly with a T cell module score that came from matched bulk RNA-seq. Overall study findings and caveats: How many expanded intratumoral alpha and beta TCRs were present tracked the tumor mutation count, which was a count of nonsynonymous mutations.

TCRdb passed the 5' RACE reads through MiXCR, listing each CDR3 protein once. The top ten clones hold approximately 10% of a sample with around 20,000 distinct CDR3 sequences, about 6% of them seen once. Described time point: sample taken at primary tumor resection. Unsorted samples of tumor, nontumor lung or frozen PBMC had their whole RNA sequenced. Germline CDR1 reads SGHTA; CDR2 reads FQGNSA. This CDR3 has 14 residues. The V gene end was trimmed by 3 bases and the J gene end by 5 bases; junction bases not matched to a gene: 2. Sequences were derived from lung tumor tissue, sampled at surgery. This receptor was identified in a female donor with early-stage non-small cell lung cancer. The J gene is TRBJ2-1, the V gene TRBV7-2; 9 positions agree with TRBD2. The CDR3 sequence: CASSFASGNNEQFF. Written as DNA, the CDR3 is TGTGCCAGCAGCTTTGCTAGCGGGAACAATGAGCAGTTCTTC.